Below, 8 T cell receptor beta chains from the same sample are listed, as sequenced in a study of CD8 T cells in ankylosing spondylitis (dated by TCRdb to about 2017). The antigens of these receptors remain unknown. Study-level results and caveats: A TCR beta motif made up of under ten highly homologous amino acid variants appeared to be characteristic of blood from ankylosing spondylitis patients.

The library was produced with 5' RACE. Sequencer: Illumina HiSeq 2500. TCRdb reanalyzed the raw reads on its own, using fastp at Q25 for trimming and MiXCR for clone calling, and kept in-frame beta chains. Records with the same CDR3 protein are collapsed into one entry carrying the most frequent genes and DNA. In all, the sample holds 750,000 to 850,000 distinct CDR3 sequences, and roughly 10% of those were seen once. The top ten clonotypes cover 0.51% of the sample. Material: blood, either unsorted or a sorted T cell fraction (not recorded which). Receptors were obtained from a male donor with ankylosing spondylitis.

The sample holds a few counts of this clonotype. The chain links TRBV20-1 to TRBJ1-2, with 9 bases that match TRBD1. V shed 6 bases and J 2 bases; nucleotides not matched to a gene: 13. CDR1 DFQATT and CDR2 SNEGSKA come from the germline V gene (reference sequence). This CDR3 is built from 16 residues. The DNA for the CDR3 is TGCAGTGCGAATGCCCGGGACAGGGCTTCCAACTATGGCTACACCTTC. Translated: CSANARDRASNYGYTF.

The chain uses TRBV5-1 and TRBJ2-7; TRBD2 agrees at 14 bases. Trimming took 2 bases from V and 3 from J; bases not matched to a gene: 4. Looked up from germline, CDR1 is SGHRS and CDR2 is YFSETQ. The CDR3 length is 16 residues. CDR3 nucleotide sequence: TGCGCCAGCAGCTTTGGGACTAGCGGGGGAGGCTACGAGCAGTACTTC. It is translated as CASSFGTSGGGYEQYF.

This clonotype was seen ten or more times. For the CDR3, the DNA is TGCGCCAGCAGCCGAAGAGGGGACTCCTACGAGCAGTACTTC. Protein sequence: CASSRRGDSYEQYF. This sequence joins TRBV4-3 and TRBJ2-7, with D perhaps matching TRBD1 or TRBD2 (5 bases each). The CDR3 runs to 14 residues. Germline-derived CDR1 and CDR2 are LGHNA and YSLEER. V lost 4 bases, J lost 0 bases, and 10 bases lay in between.

The chain couples TRBV6-2 or TRBV6-3 to TRBJ2-3; 13 nucleotides line up with TRBD2. V shed 0 bases, J shed 4 bases, and the junction held 7 bases outside the gene matches. CDR1 and CDR2 from the germline V gene are MNHEY and SVGEGT. CDR3 length equals 18 residues. CDR3: CASSYSAGLAGVSDTQYF. DNA of the CDR3: TGTGCCAGCAGTTACTCCGCCGGACTAGCGGGAGTGTCAGATACGCAGTATTTT.

Ten or more counts support this clonotype. The J gene is TRBJ2-7, the V gene TRBV5-1; D gene ambiguous. Germline V gene lookup returns CDR1 SGHRS and CDR2 YFSETQ. The V end lost 3 bases, the J end lost 3 bases, and 10 bases lay between the germline ends. The CDR3 loop spans 13 amino acids. CDR3 coding DNA: TGCGCCAGCAGCTATCAGGACGGCTACGAGCAGTACTTC. This codes for CASSYQDGYEQYF.

Only a few counts were recorded for this clonotype. V and J are TRBV7-2 and TRBJ1-1; D ambiguous. The germline V and J ends were trimmed by 5 bases and 8 bases, with 15 bases remaining between them. Germline assignment: CDR1 SGHTA and CDR2 FQGNSA. The CDR3 is made up of 13 amino acids. This CDR3 reads CASSAAVAAEAFF. DNA for the CDR3: TGTGCCAGCAGCGCCGCGGTGGCGGCCGAAGCTTTCTTT.

This clonotype was observed many times. This chain links TRBV25-1 with TRBJ2-5; D is undetermined. V lost 4 bases, J lost 0 bases, and 12 bases lay in between. Germline V gene data show CDR1 as MGHDK and CDR2 as SYGVNS. The CDR3 contains 15 residues. The CDR3 protein is CASSAVDFYQETQYF. CDR3 coding DNA: TGTGCCAGCAGTGCCGTTGATTTCTACCAAGAGACCCAGTACTTC.

This chain links TRBV11-2 with TRBJ2-1, with 7 bases aligning to TRBD2. CDR1 and CDR2 (germline): SGHAT, FQNNGV. The CDR3 loop spans 15 amino acids. The junction had 8 bases not matched to a gene; V was cut back by 4 bases and J by 5 bases. In DNA form, the CDR3 reads TGTGCCAGCAGCTCGCAGCGGGGTTGGGACAATGAGCAGTTCTTC. This codes for CASSSQRGWDNEQFF.